Listed below are T cell receptor beta chains from one sample, sequenced in a study of cytomegalovirus exposure and HLA in healthy donors. Clones were sequenced by immunoSEQ multiplex PCR, and TCRdb holds only the in-frame ones, with some missing. The data show fewer than 250,000 clones, over 65% seen once. The sample was PBMCs. Receptors were obtained from a man younger than 30 in good health and CMV-seronegative. CDR3s include the opening cysteine and the closing phenylalanine or tryptophan. The D gene is left open where the match is weak. Not all rows give a size; the values are once, few, many and, for expanded clones, a class.

d_gene	abundance	v_gene	j_gene	CDR3nt	CDR3aa
TRBD1	NA	TRBV5-1	TRBJ1-2	TGCGCCAGCAGCCTTGGGACAGCTAACTATGGCTACACCTTC	CASSLGTANYGYTF
NA	NA	TRBV5-1	TRBJ2-5	TGCGCCAGCAGCCTGCAGGGTACCGAAACATTCTGGGCGACCCAGTACTTC	CASSLQGTETFWATQYF
NA	NA	TRBV15	TRBJ1-2	TGTGCCACCAGCAGAGATAACGGGTATGGCTACACCTTC	CATSRDNGYGYTF
NA	NA	TRBV29-1	TRBJ1-2	TGCAGCGTTGAAAGGGCCGCAGGGCCCATGGGCTATGGCTACACCTTC	CSVERAAGPMGYGYTF
TRBD2	few	TRBV7-9	TRBJ2-7	TGTGCCAGCAGCTTAGTTATCACTAGCGGGAGGGCCTGGGTGTACGAGCAGTACTTC	CASSLVITSGRAWVYEQYF
TRBD2	NA	TRBV9	TRBJ2-7	TGTGCCAGCAGCGTAAGGCCAGCGGGAGAGGACGAGCAGTACTTC	CASSVRPAGEDEQYF
NA	NA	TRBV30	TRBJ1-2	TGTGCCTGGAACTCCTTCTATGGCTACACCTTC	CAWNSFYGYTF
NA	NA	TRBV10-2	TRBJ2-5	TGCGCCAGCACCACCAGTAGGAGTAGCGGTCAAGAGACCCAGTACTTC	CASTTSRSSGQETQYF
TRBD2	NA	TRBV6-5	TRBJ2-7	TGTTCCTACTCTCCACTAGCGGGAGACTACGAGCAGTACTTC	CSYSPLAGDYEQYF
TRBD2	NA	TRBV5-1	TRBJ2-7	TGCGCCAGCAGCCCCGGGGGGGCGAACTACGAGCAGTACTTC	CASSPGGANYEQYF
TRBD1	once	TRBV7-3	TRBJ1-2	TGTGCCAGCAGCTTAATGGGACAGGGTACTTACTATGGCTACACCTTC	CASSLMGQGTYYGYTF
TRBD1	NA	TRBV6-9	TRBJ1-1	TGTGCCAGCAGTTATCCGGACAGGGAACCGATGAACACTGAAGCTTTCTTT	CASSYPDREPMNTEAFF
TRBD2	NA	TRBV12-5	TRBJ2-3	TGTGCTAGTGGTTTGGTAACTAGCGGGATAGGCACAGATACGCAGTATTTT	CASGLVTSGIGTDTQYF
NA	NA	TRBV4-1	TRBJ2-5	TGCGCCAGCAGCCCCCGGTTCGAGGCTAGTAGCCAAGAGACCCAGTACTTC	CASSPRFEASSQETQYF
NA	NA	TRBV5-6	TRBJ1-1	TGTGCCAGCAGCTTCGGGGGATTGAACACTGAAGCTTTCTTT	CASSFGGLNTEAFF
NA	NA	TRBV9	TRBJ1-2	TGTGCCAGCGGAGGGCAGGGCCTCTATGGCTACACCTTC	CASGGQGLYGYTF
TRBD2	NA	TRBV19	TRBJ2-7	TGTGCCAGTAGTATGACTAGCGGGAATTACGAGCAGTACTTC	CASSMTSGNYEQYF
TRBD2	NA	TRBV29-1	TRBJ2-1	TGCAGCGTTGATACTAGCGGTTCCTACAATGAGCAGTTCTTC	CSVDTSGSYNEQFF
NA	NA	TRBV21-1	TRBJ2-1	TGTGCCAGCAGCAAAGTCGTGAGCTCCTACAATGAGCAGTTCTTC	CASSKVVSSYNEQFF
TRBD2	NA	TRBV29-1	TRBJ2-3	TGCAGCGTGGTACTAGCGGGATCGTTAGATACGCAGTATTTT	CSVVLAGSLDTQYF
NA	NA	TRBV29-1	TRBJ2-7	TGCAGCGCCGCAGACACCACCTACGAGCAGTACTTC	CSAADTTYEQYF
NA	NA	TRBV5-1	TRBJ2-2	TGCGCCAGCAGCTTGGGGACACTAAACGCGAACACCGGGGAGCTGTTTTTT	CASSLGTLNANTGELFF
TRBD1	NA	TRBV6-5	TRBJ1-1	TGTGCCAGCAGGAAGGACAGGGCCTTTGCTGAAGCTTTCTTT	CASRKDRAFAEAFF
TRBD1	once	TRBV27	TRBJ2-7	TGTGCCAGCAGTTTATCCGGGACAGGGAGCGAGCAGTACTTC	CASSLSGTGSEQYF